This T cell receptor (beta chain) comes out of a study of T cells in Graves' hyperthyroidism and ophthalmopathy. From RNA transcripts, TCR beta CDR3 regions were amplified. A first-round RT-PCR of the TCR CDR3 used the HTBI primer set. TCRdb re-called the multiplex PCR reads through MiXCR, storing one row per CDR3 protein. The sample yields about 840,000 distinct CDR3 sequences, 35% to 40% seen once. The CDR3 length is 15 residues. In germline, CDR1 is SGHRS, CDR2 YFSETQ. Patients aged 18 to 65 had newly diagnosed hyperthyroidism of under 2 months' duration. The PBMCs studied were ones that came from 10 ml fresh peripheral blood. The study, taken as a whole, reports: Most thyroid clonotypes expanded above 0.001 were also detected in blood. A model of 13 V-J features distinguished ophthalmopathy from stable hyperthyroidism.

For this clonotype: Its specificity is not known. Germline is not matched at one junction end, which may reflect a read error.

Specimen: blood. The chain employs TRBV5-1 and TRBJ2-2; TRBD2 matches 7 bases. The receptor was derived from a man younger than 35 with Graves' hyperthyroidism. The CDR3 loop reads CASSLAGGDTGEMFF. CDR3 DNA sequence: TGCGCCAGCAGCTTGGCGGGAGGTGACACCGGGGAGATGTTTTTT.